This T cell receptor beta chain was recovered during a study of cytomegalovirus exposure and HLA in healthy donors. Healthy bone marrow donors supplied every sample. CDR1 is SGHNT, CDR2 YYREEE, per germline (reference sequence). Losses at the gene ends were 4 bases for V and 2 bases for J; bases not matched to a gene: 3. CDR3 length: 14 amino acids. Researchers ran the PCR with 60 Vbeta and 13 Jbeta primers. The table came from immunoSEQ multiplex PCR; TCRdb's copy has only in-frame clones and leaves some out. The data hold some 130,000 clones, with 60% to 80% observed a single time. As for this clone: What it recognizes is unknown.

Study results and caveats: Later analysis placed DRB1 highest and HLA-C lowest in TCR association rates, which differed by HLA locus. What a later analysis showed was that several of the most significant clusters appeared linked to common viral pathogens. In a later analysis, HLA-associated beta chains showed higher expansion and lower generation probabilities than comparable chains.

Sequencing was done on a sample of PBMCs. This chain links TRBV5-4 with TRBJ1-2, with 9 bases that match TRBD1. The clonotype originates from a woman in her fifties or sixties in good health and CMV-seronegative. The CDR3 spells CASSPGQGNYGYTF. DNA for the CDR3: TGTGCCAGCAGCCCTGGACAGGGGAACTATGGCTACACCTTC. Full variable domain (rest looked up from reference TRBV5-4 and TRBJ1-2): ETGVTQSPTHLIKTRGQQVTLRCSSQSGHNTVSWYQQALGQGPQFIFQYYREEENGRGNFPPRFSGLQFPNYSSELNVNALELDDSALYLCASSPGQGNYGYTFGSGTRLTVV.